The clone carrying this TCR beta chain was observed many times. What it binds is unknown. The DNA ends 3 residues before the CDR3 does, and the rest of the CDR3 is filled in from the germline J gene. Equal genomic DNA amounts from CVID and control samples were sequenced. The table came from immunoSEQ multiplex PCR; TCRdb's copy has only in-frame clones and leaves some out. This sample carries around 47,000 clones, none of them present only once. This CDR3 is built from 13 residues. Germline V gene data show CDR1 as SNHLY and CDR2 as FYNNEI. The V and J ends lost 5 bases and 6 bases respectively, with 14 bases between them. Each donor provided roughly 4.5 to 8.5 ml of heparinized whole blood. The data originate from a study of T cell clonality in common variable immunodeficiency. Findings and caveats of the study: T cell subpopulation sequencing would be needed to explain CVID clonality. Shared TCRbeta clones were fewer between CVID subjects than controls.

The sequence derives from a person between 18 and 75 years old in good health. The chain is built from TRBV2 and TRBJ2-7, with D possibly TRBD2 on 5 matching bases. Sample: peripheral blood mononuclear cells. The covered CDR3 bases are TGTGCCAGCAGTAACGGGCCTCGGGGCGAG. Translated: CASSNGPRGE. The entire CDR3 protein reads CASSNGPRGEQYF.